These 28 T cell receptor beta chains were all obtained from the same sample, sequenced in a study of cytomegalovirus exposure and HLA in healthy donors. PCR amplification relied on 60 Vbeta primers (plus 13 Jbeta primers). Sequenced by immunoSEQ multiplex PCR; TCRdb stores in-frame clones only, minus some. The repertoire holds about 100,000 clones, roughly four fifths seen once, with roughly 3.5% in the top ten. The sequenced material came from PBMCs. The receptors come from a man aged 35 to 55 in good health and CMV-seronegative.

The rearrangement uses TRBV7-2 and TRBJ1-1; D not certain. Germline V CDR1 and CDR2: SGHTA, FQGNSA. V dropped 5 bases and J dropped 4 bases, with 14 bases sitting between them. The CDR3 has 14 residues. The CDR3 here is CASSPEGEGTEAFF. The CDR3 bases are TGTGCCAGCAGCCCGGAGGGTGAAGGCACTGAAGCTTTCTTT.

This clone was picked up a small number of times. The chain combines TRBV13 with TRBJ1-1, with a weak D call TRBD1 (5 bases). The CDR3 extends over 15 amino acids. Germline-derived CDR1 and CDR2 are PRHDT and FYEKMQ (reference sequence). V lost 4 bases, J lost 0 bases, and 12 bases lay in between. In DNA form, the CDR3 reads TGTGCCAGCAGCTCAACCGTCAGGGTGAACACTGAAGCTTTCTTT. Translation: CASSSTVRVNTEAFF.

The V and J genes are TRBV19 and TRBJ2-3, with D possibly TRBD2 on 5 matching bases. Germline lookup yields CDR1 LNHDA and CDR2 SQIVND (reference sequence). Trimming cost V 9 bases and J 0 bases, with 13 bases left between them. CDR3 length: 14 residues. CDR3 protein: CARGVADSTDTQYF. CDR3 bases: TGTGCCAGGGGAGTGGCGGATAGCACAGATACGCAGTATTTT.

The V and J genes are TRBV5-1 and TRBJ2-7; TRBD1 matches 9 bases. Trimming cost V 0 bases and J 5 bases; bases outside gene matches: 6. This CDR3 has 15 amino acids. Per the germline V gene, CDR1 is SGHRS and CDR2 is YFSETQ. CDR3 residues: CASSLVPGQGNEQYF. CDR3 DNA: TGCGCCAGCAGCTTGGTTCCGGGACAGGGCAACGAGCAGTACTTC.

The genes are TRBV7-6 and TRBJ2-2; D gene ambiguous. The V end lost 5 bases, the J end lost 6 bases, and 7 bases lay between the germline ends. This CDR3 is 12 amino acids long. CDR1 and CDR2 (germline): SGHVS, FNYEAQ. In DNA form, the CDR3 reads TGTGCCAGCAGCCCTAGGCCCGGGGAGCTGTTTTTT. Protein sequence: CASSPRPGELFF.

The chain couples TRBV19 to TRBJ1-3; 7 bases are a match to TRBD1. V lost 10 bases, J lost 6 bases, and 9 bases stayed unmatched. This CDR3 spans 13 amino acids. In germline, CDR1 is LNHDA, CDR2 SQIVND (reference sequence). CDR3 DNA sequence: TGTGCCACCCAACGGGACAGTTTAAACACCATATATTTT. Its translation: CATQRDSLNTIYF.

This clone was observed at least ten times. CDR3 region: CASSPPEFNTEAFF. CDR3 in DNA: TGCGCCAGCAGTCCGCCGGAGTTTAACACTGAAGCTTTCTTT. V gene TRBV5-1 combines with J gene TRBJ1-1, with D uncertain. Germline V lookup: CDR1 SGHRS, CDR2 YFSETQ. This CDR3 contains 14 residues. Trimming took 5 bases from V and 2 from J, leaving 13 bases between them.

This clone was seen a handful of times. V usage is TRBV16 and J usage is TRBJ1-2; a weak D match, TRBD1 (5 bases). CDR3 length: 15 residues. V shed 0 bases and J shed 2 bases, with 10 bases lying between them. From germline, CDR1 is KGHSY and CDR2 FQNENV. CDR3 loop: CASSQSATDNYGYTF. CDR3 coding DNA: TGTGCCAGCAGCCAATCGGCGACAGACAACTATGGCTACACCTTC.

The CDR3 nucleotides are TGTGCCAGCAGTGAAGCCAGCCCCTACCTAGCTGTCGGGGGGCCCAAGCAGCAGTACTTC. It encodes CASSEASPYLAVGGPKQQYF. The chain is built from TRBV6-1 and TRBJ2-7; D perhaps matches TRBD2 (7 bases). The CDR3 is 20 residues long. CDR1 and CDR2 (germline): MNHNS, SASEGT. V lost 0 bases and J lost 8, with 32 bases in between.

V usage is TRBV10-3 and J usage is TRBJ2-2; 10 nucleotides align to TRBD1. Germline-derived CDR1 and CDR2 are ENHRY and SYGVKD. There are 17 residues in the CDR3. V lost 4 bases to trimming and J lost 4 bases; unmatched junction nucleotides: 9. The CDR3 sequence is CAISVSTGGIGTGELFF. The CDR3 nucleotides are TGTGCCATCAGTGTCTCGACAGGGGGCATCGGCACCGGGGAGCTGTTTTTT.

V gene TRBV5-1 combines with J gene TRBJ2-1; 8 bases fit TRBD2. This CDR3 region has 15 residues. J lost 9 bases, V lost 0 bases, and 8 bases had no gene match. Germline V CDR1 and CDR2: SGHRS, YFSETQ. CDR3 protein: CASSLEAGAPGEQFF. CDR3 bases: TGCGCCAGCAGCTTGGAAGCGGGGGCGCCAGGTGAGCAGTTCTTC.

This chain joins TRBV2 and TRBJ2-2, with no clear D. Germline lookup yields CDR1 SNHLY and CDR2 FYNNEI. The CDR3 consists of 17 residues. The V end lost 6 bases, the J end lost 3 bases, and 20 bases lay between the germline ends. The CDR3 sequence is CASSEWAPASDTGELFF. As DNA, the CDR3 is TGTGCCAGCAGCGAATGGGCCCCCGCGTCGGACACCGGGGAGCTGTTTTTT.

V gene TRBV5-1 combines with J gene TRBJ2-7, with D tentatively TRBD2 (7 bases). V lost 0 bases to trimming and J lost 6 bases, with 22 bases between them. Germline assignment: CDR1 SGHRS and CDR2 YFSETQ. The CDR3 sequence is 17 residues long. DNA for the CDR3: TGCGCCAGCAGCTTGGGCATATTGGGGGGGCTTGGAGGCGAGCAGTACTTC. Protein product: CASSLGILGGLGGEQYF.

This clone was seen a handful of times. The sample carries other DNA sequences with the same CDR3. The chain links TRBV5-1 to TRBJ1-1; D remains ambiguous. With 1 base removed from V and 0 bases from J, the gap between germline ends came to 7 bases. The CDR3 loop spans 14 amino acids. The germline V gene has CDR1 SGHRS and CDR2 YFSETQ. The CDR3 sequence is CASSLSSLNTEAFF. As DNA, the CDR3 is TGCGCCAGCAGCTTGTCGAGTCTGAACACTGAAGCTTTCTTT. Filled out from reference TRBV5-1 and TRBJ1-1, the complete variable domain reads KAGVTQTPRYLIKTRGQQVTLSCSPISGHRSVSWYQQTPGQGLQFLFEYFSETQRNKGNFPGRFSGRQFSNSRSEMNVSTLELGDSALYLCASSLSSLNTEAFFGQGTRLTVV.

The chain employs TRBV11-2 and TRBJ1-2; D is perhaps TRBD1 (5 bases). The germline V gene encodes CDR1 SGHAT and CDR2 FQNNGV. This CDR3 has 13 amino acids. V lost 10 bases and J 2 bases, leaving 14 bases between the germline ends. The CDR3 loop reads CATGEGANYGYTF. DNA of the CDR3: TGTGCCACCGGCGAAGGGGCCAACTATGGCTACACCTTC.

A few counts support this clone. V is TRBV19 and J is TRBJ2-7; no clear D. The CDR3 is 14 amino acids. The V and J ends lost 3 bases and 2 bases respectively, with 11 bases between them. The germline V gene encodes CDR1 LNHDA and CDR2 SQIVND (reference sequence). The CDR3 sequence is CASSINVWPYEQYF. The CDR3, as DNA: TGTGCCAGTAGTATCAATGTTTGGCCCTACGAGCAGTACTTC. Using reference TRBV19 and TRBJ2-7 for the parts outside the CDR3, the full variable domain is DGGITQSPKYLFRKEGQNVTLSCEQNLNHDAMYWYRQDPGQGLRLIYYSQIVNDFQKGDIAEGYSVSREKKESFPLTVTSAQKNPTAFYLCASSINVWPYEQYFGPGTRLTVT.

The chain is built from TRBV5-1 and TRBJ2-6; D may be TRBD1 (6 bases). Germline CDR1 is SGHRS and CDR2 is YFSETQ. The CDR3 loop spans 17 amino acids. Trimming pared 0 bases from V and 3 bases from J, leaving 13 bases between. The CDR3 DNA is TGCGCCAGCAGCTTGGGCCAACAGGGTGGTGGGGCCAACGTCCTGACTTTC. It codes for CASSLGQQGGGANVLTF. The variable domain in full, completed from reference TRBV5-1 and TRBJ2-6, reads KAGVTQTPRYLIKTRGQQVTLSCSPISGHRSVSWYQQTPGQGLQFLFEYFSETQRNKGNFPGRFSGRQFSNSRSEMNVSTLELGDSALYLCASSLGQQGGGANVLTFGAGSRLTVL.

The V and J genes are TRBV10-3 and TRBJ2-7; 8 bases line up with TRBD1. CDR1 and CDR2 from the germline V gene are ENHRY and SYGVKD. V shed 6 bases and J 4 bases; nucleotides not matched to a gene: 5. The CDR3 has 13 residues. The CDR3 sequence is CAIRPGQEYEQYF. CDR3 DNA: TGTGCCATCAGACCGGGACAGGAGTACGAGCAGTACTTC.

In this sample, this clone turned up once. The chain uses TRBV6-5 and TRBJ1-2; 8 nucleotides agree with TRBD1. After removal of 4 bases from V and 3 bases from J, the junction contained 10 bases not matched to a gene. Germline assignment: CDR1 MNHEY and CDR2 SVGAGI. The CDR3 covers 16 residues. The CDR3 is CASSWTGTDNDYGYTF. DNA for the CDR3: TGTGCCAGCAGTTGGACAGGGACTGATAATGACTATGGCTACACCTTC.

The chain has TRBV5-4 and TRBJ2-7; TRBD1 is a possible D gene (5 bases). The germline CDR1 and CDR2 sequences are SGHNT and YYREEE (reference sequence). The CDR3 loop spans 14 amino acids. V shed 2 bases and J shed 2 bases, with 11 bases lying between them. The CDR3: CASSLSQGPYEQYF. DNA for the CDR3: TGTGCCAGCAGCTTATCGCAGGGTCCCTACGAGCAGTACTTC. The complete variable domain, with remaining parts taken from reference TRBV5-4 and TRBJ2-7, reads ETGVTQSPTHLIKTRGQQVTLRCSSQSGHNTVSWYQQALGQGPQFIFQYYREEENGRGNFPPRFSGLQFPNYSSELNVNALELDDSALYLCASSLSQGPYEQYFGPGTRLTVT.

To note about this clone: This CDR3 is also generated by other DNA sequences in the sample. V and J are TRBV5-1 and TRBJ2-5; a possible D gene is TRBD1 (7 bases). This CDR3 spans 14 amino acids. Germline V gene data show CDR1 as SGHRS and CDR2 as YFSETQ. With 2 bases removed from V and 4 bases from J, the gap between germline ends came to 12 bases. The CDR3 here is CASSFGGGRETQYF. Here the CDR3 DNA reads TGCGCCAGCAGCTTTGGAGGGGGCCGAGAGACCCAGTACTTC.

This clone is judged medium-sized. The rearrangement links TRBV5-1 to TRBJ2-7; 14 bases map to TRBD2. The germline V gene encodes CDR1 SGHRS and CDR2 YFSETQ. The ends lost 4 bases at V and 6 bases at J; junction bases unmatched: 9. CDR3 length: 16 residues. As DNA, the CDR3 is TGCGCCAGCAGCGGCTACGGGACTAGCGGGGGTCGCGAGCAGTACTTC. This sequence encodes CASSGYGTSGGREQYF.

This chain joins TRBV6-1 and TRBJ2-1; 11 bases are shared with TRBD2. The CDR3 extends over 15 amino acids. Per the germline V gene, CDR1 is MNHNS and CDR2 is SASEGT. The V segment lost 6 bases and the J segment 7 bases; nucleotides outside the gene matches: 8. The CDR3 region is CASSYSGGAVNEQFF. The DNA of the CDR3 is TGTGCCAGCAGCTATAGCGGGGGGGCCGTTAATGAGCAGTTCTTC.

The chain carries TRBV13 and TRBJ2-3, with 7 positions matching TRBD2. J gave up 4 bases and V 5 bases, and 9 bases lay outside the gene matches. Germline loops: CDR1 PRHDT, CDR2 FYEKMQ (reference sequence). This CDR3 is built from 15 residues. This chain's CDR3 is CASSGGDLFPDTQYF. CDR3 nucleotides: TGTGCCAGCAGCGGGGGGGACTTGTTCCCAGATACGCAGTATTTT.

The J gene is TRBJ2-1, the V gene TRBV5-1; TRBD1 matches 8 bases. From germline, CDR1 is SGHRS and CDR2 YFSETQ. Trimming took 3 bases from V and 8 from J; bases not matched to a gene: 10. The CDR3 loop spans 15 amino acids. CDR3 residues: CASSYRGSVLDEQFF. The CDR3 DNA reads TGCGCCAGCAGCTACAGGGGGTCTGTGTTGGATGAGCAGTTCTTC.

The chain uses TRBV21-1 and TRBJ2-3; TRBD2, as called in the table, went unchecked against the DNA. TRBV21-1 has pseudogene status. The CDR3 extends over 15 amino acids. The CDR3 sequence: CASSKLAGGTDTQYF. The CDR3 nucleotides read TGTGCCAGCAGCAAATTAGCGGGGGGCACAGATACGCAGTATTTT.

This clone was detected only once. The same CDR3 is also encoded by other DNA sequences in this sample. The chain links TRBV9 to TRBJ2-5; a weak D match, TRBD2 (5 bases). Germline V gives CDR1 SGDLS, CDR2 YYNGEE. V shed 2 bases and J shed 5 bases, with 10 bases lying between them. CDR3 size: 13 residues. For the CDR3, the DNA is TGTGCCAGCAGCGTGCGAGGGAAGGAGACCCAGTACTTC. Translated: CASSVRGKETQYF. Drawing the rest from reference TRBV9 and TRBJ2-5, the complete variable domain is DSGVTQTPKHLITATGQRVTLRCSPRSGDLSVYWYQQSLDQGLQFLIQYYNGEERAKGNILERFSAQQFPDLHSELNLSSLELGDSALYFCASSVRGKETQYFGPGTRLLVL.

The V call is TRBV19, the J call TRBJ2-5; weak D call: TRBD1 (5 bases). Trimming shortened V by 6 bases and J by 2 bases, and 16 bases separated the two germline ends. This CDR3 has 15 residues. Germline loops: CDR1 LNHDA, CDR2 SQIVND (reference sequence). The DNA of the CDR3 is TGTGCCAGTAGCCGTGGTAATAGGGGACAAGAGACCCAGTACTTC. Its translation: CASSRGNRGQETQYF.